A single sample is the source of the 27 T cell receptor beta chains below, sequenced in a study of blood T cell repertoires in COVID-19. The repertoire was sequenced with immunoSEQ multiplex PCR; TCRdb's copy has only in-frame clones and lacks some. The profile shows more than 200,000 clones, 80% to 90% of them singletons. The sequencing sample was made of peripheral blood. The receptors originated from a middle-aged woman who had recovered from COVID-19.

V gene TRBV7-2 combines with J gene TRBJ2-7; D unresolved. Germline V CDR1 and CDR2: SGHTA, FQGNSA. V lost 6 bases to trimming and J lost 3 bases, with 6 bases between them. The CDR3 length is 11 residues. CDR3 nucleotides: TGTGCCAGCAGGAGGTACTACGAGCAGTACTTC. Protein product: CASRRYYEQYF.

The chain links TRBV5-1 to TRBJ1-6; 8 nucleotides align to TRBD1. CDR1 SGHRS and CDR2 YFSETQ come from the germline V gene. This CDR3 has 16 residues. J lost 2 bases, V lost 4 bases, and 5 bases had no gene match. Here the CDR3 reads CASSPLTGAYNSPLHF. The CDR3 bases are TGCGCCAGCAGCCCACTGACAGGGGCCTATAATTCACCCCTCCACTTT.

The chain carries TRBV11-2 and TRBJ1-2, with TRBD1 as a possible D gene (6 bases). CDR1 and CDR2 from the germline V gene are SGHAT and FQNNGV. V was pared by 6 bases and J by 6 bases, with 17 bases between. The CDR3 has 14 residues. The CDR3 reads CASSPISRGHGYTF. The CDR3 region has the DNA TGTGCCAGCAGTCCGATTTCCAGGGGCCATGGCTACACCTTC.

The chain recombines TRBV18 with TRBJ1-2; 7 bases fit TRBD1. Germline-derived CDR1 and CDR2 are KGHSH and LQKENI. J lost 3 bases, V lost 4 bases, and 8 bases had no gene match. CDR3 size: 15 residues. The CDR3 reads CASSRGTEEYYGYTF. CDR3 nucleotide sequence: TGTGCCAGCTCACGAGGGACAGAGGAGTACTATGGCTACACCTTC.

The V gene is TRBV27, the J gene TRBJ2-5; 7 bases align to TRBD1. The CDR3 sequence is 14 residues long. CDR1 MNHEY and CDR2 SMNVEV come from the germline V gene (reference sequence). Unmatched junction bases numbered 9, after V lost 6 bases and J lost 5 bases. The CDR3 reads CASSGQEKRETQYF. The CDR3 nucleotides read TGTGCCAGCAGCGGACAGGAGAAGAGGGAGACCCAGTACTTC.

The CDR3 spells CASKNSGGAYEQYF. The CDR3 DNA follows: TGCGCCAGCAAAAATTCAGGGGGCGCTTACGAGCAGTACTTC. J is TRBJ2-7 and V is TRBV5-1; 8 bases are a match to TRBD1. V was clipped by 6 bases and J by 4 bases; unmatched bases: 9. Germline-derived CDR1 and CDR2 are SGHRS and YFSETQ. This CDR3 contains 14 residues. The entire variable domain, with the rest obtained from reference TRBV5-1 and TRBJ2-7, is as follows: KAGVTQTPRYLIKTRGQQVTLSCSPISGHRSVSWYQQTPGQGLQFLFEYFSETQRNKGNFPGRFSGRQFSNSRSEMNVSTLELGDSALYLCASKNSGGAYEQYFGPGTRLTVT.

The chain is built from TRBV5-1 and TRBJ2-2, with 8 bases lining up with TRBD2. The V segment lost 4 bases and the J segment 2 bases; nucleotides outside the gene matches: 10. Looked up from germline, CDR1 is SGHRS and CDR2 is YFSETQ. This CDR3 comprises 17 residues. In DNA, the CDR3 is TGCGCCAGCAGCACCGGGTCCGGGACTAGAAACACCGGGGAGCTGTTTTTT. Its protein is CASSTGSGTRNTGELFF. The entire variable domain, with the rest obtained from reference TRBV5-1 and TRBJ2-2, is as follows: KAGVTQTPRYLIKTRGQQVTLSCSPISGHRSVSWYQQTPGQGLQFLFEYFSETQRNKGNFPGRFSGRQFSNSRSEMNVSTLELGDSALYLCASSTGSGTRNTGELFFGEGSRLTVL.

V usage is TRBV2 and J usage is TRBJ2-1; D is possibly TRBD1 (6 bases). Germline assignment: CDR1 SNHLY and CDR2 FYNNEI. The CDR3 extends over 14 amino acids. Trimming shortened V by 2 bases and J by 4 bases, and 9 bases separated the two germline ends. The CDR3 loop reads CASSEQGHYNEQFF. The CDR3 DNA reads TGTGCCAGCAGTGAACAGGGGCATTACAATGAGCAGTTCTTC.

This clone occurred once. The J gene is TRBJ1-1, the V gene TRBV2; tentatively, D is TRBD1 (6 bases). V lost 6 bases, J lost 1 base, and 12 bases lay in between. CDR3 length: 14 amino acids. Germline assignment: CDR1 SNHLY and CDR2 FYNNEI. The CDR3 loop reads CASSTQGGNTEAFF. The CDR3 DNA follows: TGTGCCAGCAGCACACAAGGGGGGAACACTGAAGCTTTCTTT.

CDR3 bases: TGTGCCAGTAGTACGTCCCGGGGGACGAGCGAGCAGTACTTC. The encoded protein is CASSTSRGTSEQYF. V gene TRBV19 combines with J gene TRBJ2-7, with a tentative D call TRBD2 (6 bases). Per germline, CDR1 LNHDA and CDR2 SQIVND (reference sequence). V was clipped by 4 bases and J by 6 bases, with 16 bases between them. CDR3 length: 14 residues.

The genes are TRBV5-1 and TRBJ2-6, with 7 bases that match TRBD1. V shed 3 bases, J shed 3 bases, and the junction held 9 bases outside the gene matches. Germline V gene lookup returns CDR1 SGHRS and CDR2 YFSETQ. This CDR3 has 17 amino acids. The CDR3 bases are TGCGCCAGCAGCTCGTTTACGAGGGGGCTTGGGGCCAACGTCCTGACTTTC. This codes for CASSSFTRGLGANVLTF.

V gene TRBV25-1 combines with J gene TRBJ1-1; D remains ambiguous. Looked up from germline, CDR1 is MGHDK and CDR2 is SYGVNS. Between the trimmed V and J ends, which lost 0 bases and 4 bases, there was a span of 6 bases. The CDR3 covers 13 residues. The CDR3 DNA follows: TGTGCCAGCAGTGAATACGTCGGCACTGAAGCTTTCTTT. This encodes CASSEYVGTEAFF.

The chain has TRBV4-1 and TRBJ1-3; D is unresolved. The V gene's germline CDR1 is MGHRA and CDR2 YSYEKL. V was clipped by 4 bases and J by 4 bases, with 17 bases between them. This CDR3 has 16 residues. CDR3 in amino acids: CASSPLEGRRGNTIYF. The DNA of the CDR3 is TGCGCCAGCAGCCCCCTAGAAGGGCGGAGGGGAAACACCATATATTTT.

The chain employs TRBV19 and TRBJ1-2, with D uncertain. The germline V gene encodes CDR1 LNHDA and CDR2 SQIVND (reference sequence). Trimming removed 6 bases from V and 2 bases from J, with 22 bases in between. The CDR3 consists of 17 residues. CDR3 amino acids: CASSPSGGTTFNYGYTF. Written as DNA, the CDR3 is TGTGCCAGTAGCCCCAGCGGCGGCACCACATTCAACTATGGCTACACCTTC.

This clone has a single count. J is TRBJ1-3 and V is TRBV7-9, with D perhaps TRBD1 (5 bases). In germline, CDR1 is SEHNR, CDR2 FQNEAQ (reference sequence). Trimming left V 7 bases short and J 2 bases short, with 12 bases between. The CDR3 contains 14 residues. The CDR3 nucleotides are TGTGCCAGCACCCGACAGATTGCTGGAAACACCATATATTTT. Amino acid sequence: CASTRQIAGNTIYF.

The chain has TRBV6-2 or TRBV6-3 and TRBJ2-3; D is possibly TRBD2 (5 bases). Deletions cut 2 bases from V and 6 bases from J, with 15 bases between. The length of the CDR3 is 15 residues. In germline, CDR1 is MNHEY, CDR2 SVGEGT. CDR3 bases: TGTGCCAGCAGTTACGAGACTTCCGGGATGGATACGCAGTATTTT. Amino acid sequence: CASSYETSGMDTQYF.

CDR3 region: CASSPGTGAYEQYF. For the CDR3, the DNA is TGTGCCAGCTCACCAGGGACAGGGGCTTACGAGCAGTACTTC. The V call is TRBV18, the J call TRBJ2-7, with TRBD1 identical over 10 bases. V trimming: 2 bases; J trimming: 4 bases; junction bases outside the gene matches: 2. The CDR3 runs 14 residues. The germline V gene encodes CDR1 KGHSH and CDR2 LQKENI.

This clone was detected only a few times. The J gene is TRBJ1-6, the V gene TRBV5-4; D is possibly TRBD1 (5 bases). The V end lost 0 bases, the J end lost 0 bases, and 7 bases lay between the germline ends. Germline CDR1 reads SGHNT; CDR2 reads YYREEE (reference sequence). This CDR3 contains 16 residues. This CDR3 is CASSLGQHSYNSPLHF. CDR3 in DNA: TGTGCCAGCAGCTTGGGACAGCACTCCTATAATTCACCCCTCCACTTT.

The chain uses TRBV9 and TRBJ2-2, with 12 bases identical to TRBD2. This CDR3 contains 16 residues. With 2 bases clipped from V and 6 bases from J, the junction kept 5 bases outside the gene matches. Germline V gene lookup returns CDR1 SGDLS and CDR2 YYNGEE. CDR3: CASSVASGGAPGELFF. In nucleotides, the CDR3 is TGTGCCAGCAGCGTCGCTAGCGGGGGGGCCCCCGGGGAGCTGTTTTTT.

The V call is TRBV28, the J call TRBJ1-4; D unclear. Trimming took off 2 bases at V and 1 base at J, with 11 bases between the two ends. This CDR3 spans 16 amino acids. From germline, CDR1 is MDHEN and CDR2 SYDVKM. The CDR3: CASSLILTITNEKLFF. Here the CDR3 DNA reads TGTGCCAGCAGTTTAATCCTGACAATAACTAATGAAAAACTGTTTTTT.

This clone was found a few times. This chain links TRBV2 with TRBJ2-6; no reliable D call. Looked up from germline, CDR1 is SNHLY and CDR2 is FYNNEI. The CDR3 runs to 13 residues. V lost 8 bases and J 1 base, leaving 6 bases between the germline ends. CDR3 coding DNA: TGTGCCAGCTTCCAATCTGGGGCCAACGTCCTGACTTTC. Translating it yields CASFQSGANVLTF.

The rearrangement uses TRBV2 and TRBJ1-2; TRBD1 matches at 9 bases. J lost 0 bases, V lost 3 bases, and 2 bases had no gene match. This CDR3 is 15 amino acids long. Looked up from germline, CDR1 is SNHLY and CDR2 is FYNNEI. The CDR3, as DNA: TGTGCCAGCAGTGAGGACAGGGGTGCTAACTATGGCTACACCTTC. Translating gives CASSEDRGANYGYTF.

The chain links TRBV18 to TRBJ1-1; unclear D gene. From germline, CDR1 is KGHSH and CDR2 LQKENI. V was shortened by 3 bases and J by 0 bases, with 2 bases between the two germline ends. The CDR3 covers 12 residues. The CDR3 DNA sequence: TGTGCCAGCTCACCTATGAACACTGAAGCTTTCTTT. Translating it yields CASSPMNTEAFF.

This clone occurred once. The rearrangement links TRBV2 to TRBJ1-5, with 7 bases identical to TRBD1. Germline loops: CDR1 SNHLY, CDR2 FYNNEI. Trimming took 2 bases from V and 2 from J; bases not matched to a gene: 3. The CDR3 sequence is 15 residues long. The CDR3 bases are TGTGCCAGCAGTGAAAGTGGGACAGGCAATCAGCCCCAGCATTTT. Its protein product is CASSESGTGNQPQHF.

V gene TRBV6-5 combines with J gene TRBJ1-2, with D perhaps TRBD1 (5 bases). V lost 4 bases to trimming and J lost 8 bases, with 14 bases between them. Looked up from germline, CDR1 is MNHEY and CDR2 is SVGAGI. This CDR3 comprises 13 residues. This chain's CDR3 is CASSSGGIGGYTF. The CDR3 DNA is TGTGCCAGCAGTTCGGGGGGTATAGGAGGCTACACCTTC.

The chain carries TRBV3-1 (or the pseudogene TRBV3-2) and TRBJ2-7, with 7 bases that match TRBD1. The J segment lost 3 bases and the V segment lost 0 bases, leaving 11 bases of the junction unmatched. Germline V gene lookup returns CDR1 LGHDT and CDR2 YNNKEL (reference sequence). This CDR3 spans 17 amino acids. CDR3 loop: CASSQDGQECVYYEQYF. In nucleotides, the CDR3 is TGTGCCAGCAGCCAAGATGGACAGGAGTGTGTGTACTACGAGCAGTACTTC.

The chain combines TRBV2 with TRBJ1-2, with TRBD1 matching over 8 bases. Germline V CDR1 and CDR2: SNHLY, FYNNEI. This CDR3 comprises 14 residues. V was pared by 5 bases and J by 3 bases, with 5 bases of the junction left unmatched. This chain's CDR3 is CASSNQGADYGYTF. CDR3 DNA sequence: TGTGCCAGCAGTAACCAGGGGGCAGACTATGGCTACACCTTC.